This T cell receptor (beta chain) is drawn from a study of PD-1 blockade in classical Hodgkin lymphoma. Each patient's relapse followed autologous stem cell transplantation, and brentuximab vedotin exposure varied. The CDR3 is 15 amino acids. In germline, CDR1 is MNHNY, CDR2 SVGAGI (reference sequence). The V segment lost 7 bases and the J segment 4 bases; nucleotides outside the gene matches: 9. The data were produced by immunoSEQ multiplex PCR, yet TCRdb's version contains in-frame clones alone and is incomplete. This table holds over 20,000 clones, 80% found once. The sequence was collected from a human donor with classical Hodgkin lymphoma. The chain recombines TRBV6-6 with TRBJ2-1; 8 bases match TRBD2. The material sequenced was peripheral blood mononuclear cells (PBMCs), taken at baseline. The CDR3 spells CASKFQRGTYNEQFF. The CDR3 DNA follows: TGTGCCAGCAAATTTCAGCGGGGGACGTACAATGAGCAGTTCTTC.